The present TCR beta chain was sequenced within a study of T cell clonality in common variable immunodeficiency (dated by TCRdb to 2015 to 2017). The full study reports these points: Increased TCRbeta clonality was found in CVID subjects compared with healthy controls (t-test p = 0.018), with the increase being most characteristic of about a third of subjects. It was noted by the authors that sequencing of the repertoires of T cell subpopulations would be needed to clarify the cause of the increased clonality in CVID. Patient heterogeneity within the CVID cohort put limits on correlating repertoire features with clinical complications. CVID subjects shared fewer TCRbeta clones with each other than healthy controls did (p < 0.0001). Although equal DNA input was used, an average of approximately 74,000 unique sequences per sample was obtained for controls, compared with about 31,547 for CVID samples. Fewer deletions and N-nucleotide insertions were reportedly observed in CVID TCRbeta sequences, and highly modified clones with 13 or more V deletions were reportedly absent from CVID TCRbeta sequences.

This clone has a count of ten or more. Its cognate antigen has yet to be identified. The CDR3 end lies 3 residues beyond the end of the read and is filled in from the germline J gene. Most of the CVID patients and most of the healthy controls were of Caucasian heritage. Heparinized peripheral whole blood samples of roughly 5 to 8.5 ml were obtained from each donor. Genomic DNA from adults with common variable immune deficiency (CVID) and from healthy adult controls was used to sequence TCRbeta CDR3 repertoires. The control group comprised about 22 healthy adult volunteers, around twelve female and 10 male, aged roughly 20 to 66 years with a mean age of 34. Diluted blood was subjected to density centrifugation over Hypaque 1077 or Ficoll-Paque for isolation of peripheral blood mononuclear cells. Unsorted mononuclear cells served as the source of genomic DNA, which was extracted either by Qiagen column purification or by a centrifugation-based method.

Equivalent amounts of genomic DNA from CVID and control samples were used as sequencing input. For every sample, a 60 bp segment covering the rearranged TCRbeta CDR3 region was amplified and then sequenced. The immunoSEQ assay, a bias-corrected multiplex PCR combined with high-throughput sequencing, was used for TCRbeta amplification. Turning to the authors' computational methods: Every unique nucleotide sequence counted as a clone and was annotated with V, D and J genes, copy number and frequency. Sequences were labeled productive if in frame, and non-productive if out of frame or containing stop codons. Clonality was calculated from Shannon's entropy as previously described. The predicted amino acid sequences of productive clones were used to derive mean CDR3 Kyte-Doolittle hydropathy. Using the R hclust function, scaled V gene usage was clustered hierarchically with Manhattan distance and complete linkage. To assess clone sharing by CDR3 amino acid sequence, 12 repertoires per group were resampled over 100 rounds. The repertoires were screened for 70 published EBV-specific TCRbeta sequences and around 240 published CMV-specific TCRbeta sequences. Analysis left out a couple of CVID samples that produced under 10,000 sequences, so 35 to 50 CVID repertoires remained. TCRdb retrieved this table from immuneACCESS and kept in-frame rearrangements only. Not all clones are present; in checked studies, unresolved V genes account for under half, and no reason is known for the remainder. The V and J calls and clone size are taken from that table; D and trimming were inferred from the DNA. Across this sample, fewer than 75,000 clones were tabulated and none appeared just once. The ten top clones hold roughly 1.6% of the sample.

The CDR3 holds 13 amino acids from the cysteine to the phenylalanine. Of the CDR3's DNA, 30 bases were read; they are in frame from base 1. V sheds 0 bases and J sheds 4 bases, leaving 9 bases between their ends. The germline V gene encodes CDR1 DFQATT and CDR2 SNEGSKA (reference sequence). The sequencing input was peripheral blood mononuclear cells. The receptor chain draws on TRBV20-1 and TRBJ2-5, and possibly TRBD1, on 5 matching bases. The sequence came from a person aged 18-70 years in good health. The sequenced CDR3 bases are TGCAGTGCTAGAGATGCAGGGCTAGAGACC. Translated, it gives CSARDAGLET. The whole CDR3 protein is CSARDAGLETQYF.